This T cell receptor (beta chain) was recorded in a study of cytomegalovirus exposure and HLA in healthy donors. Those who donated were healthy bone marrow donors. Germline CDR1 MGHRA, CDR2 YSYEKL. V was clipped by 1 base and J by 6 bases, with 10 bases between them. The CDR3 length is 13 residues. Broader study findings: The study listed approximately 170 cytomegalovirus-associated TCR beta chains. Three CMV-associated chains proved CMV antigen-specific in vitro. V- and J-gene trimming in TCR beta was tied to a missense DCLRE1C variant by an analysis performed later.

With respect to this clone: The antigen is undetermined.

PCR employed 60 Vbeta and 13 Jbeta primers. Repertoires were generated with immunoSEQ multiplex PCR, while TCRdb's copy carries only in-frame clones and drops some. The sample yields about 190,000 clones, approximately 77% seen once. This chain uses TRBV4-1 with TRBJ2-7, with D tentatively TRBD1 (6 bases). The source is a man aged 40-49 years in good health and CMV-seropositive. The sample comprised PBMCs. The CDR3 protein is CASSQADSLEQYF. As DNA, the CDR3 is TGCGCCAGCAGCCAAGCGGACAGCCTCGAGCAGTACTTC.